Each of the 4 T cell receptor beta chains below was sequenced from the same sample in a study of shared clonotypes between healthy human individuals. Assay used: immunoSEQ multiplex PCR; TCRdb lists only in-frame clones, some missing. The table shows under 2,000,000 clones, with about 95% occurring only once. Naive CD8 cells comprised CD45RO-negative, CCR7-positively selected cells, excluding terminally differentiated effector memory CD45RA+ cells. Specimen: naive CD8+ T cells sorted from blood. Receptors originate from a man between 18 and 35 years old in good health.

With respect to this clone: Distinct nucleotide sequences in the sample also encode this CDR3. The gene calls are TRBV30 and TRBJ2-7, with D possibly being TRBD1 or TRBD2 (5 bases each). Germline CDR1 and CDR2: GTSNPN and SVGIG (reference sequence). The ends were cut back, 2 bases at V and 3 bases at J, with 11 bases in the middle. This CDR3 is built from 13 residues. The CDR3 spells CAWSPGTGYEQYF. CDR3 bases: TGTGCCTGGAGTCCCGGGACGGGCTACGAGCAGTACTTC.

This chain uses TRBV29-1 with TRBJ2-7; the D gene could be TRBD1 or TRBD2 (5 bases each). V lost 5 bases and J lost 0, with 14 bases in between. This CDR3 is 14 amino acids long. Germline V gene data show CDR1 as SQVTM and CDR2 as ANQGSEA. The CDR3 loop reads CSVFGPGSSYEQYF. The CDR3 nucleotides read TGCAGCGTTTTTGGGCCAGGGAGCTCCTACGAGCAGTACTTC.

V gene TRBV5-6 combines with J gene TRBJ2-7, with TRBD1 identical over 8 bases. The CDR3 covers 14 residues. The germline gives CDR1 SGHDT, CDR2 YYEEEE. Unmatched junction bases numbered 8, after V lost 4 bases and J lost 5 bases. The chain's CDR3 is CASSADRAFDEQYF. In DNA, the CDR3 is TGTGCCAGCAGCGCGGACAGGGCATTCGACGAGCAGTACTTC.

The rearrangement joins TRBV5-1 to TRBJ2-3; D unclear. The CDR3 covers 18 residues. Germline assignment: CDR1 SGHRS and CDR2 YFSETQ. V was shortened by 0 bases and J by 1 base, with 18 bases between the two germline ends. The CDR3 loop reads CASSLAHLGPLGTDTQYF. The CDR3, as DNA: TGCGCCAGCAGCTTGGCCCATCTAGGGCCCTTGGGCACAGATACGCAGTATTTT.